Following are 18 T cell receptor beta chains from one sample sequenced in a study of graft-versus-host responses after intestinal transplantation. Measured with immunoSEQ multiplex PCR; TCRdb has only the in-frame clones, and not every one. Seen here are 6,500 to 10,000 clones, more than 30% observed once, and the top ten hold under 6%. Specimen: alloreactive CD4+ T cells from a mixed lymphocyte reaction culture, collected before intestinal transplant. Subset specified: CFSE-low proliferating T cells sorted from roughly six-day pre-transplant mixed lymphocyte reaction (GvH or HvG direction). The source is a human patient who received an intestinal transplant.

This clone is labeled medium-sized. The genes are TRBV18 and TRBJ1-3; 8 positions agree with TRBD1. Germline trimming cut 3 bases from V and 4 bases from J; bases unmatched to any gene: 2. This CDR3 is built from 14 residues. Germline V gene lookup returns CDR1 KGHSH and CDR2 LQKENI. CDR3: CASSPRTGGNTIYF. As DNA, the CDR3 is TGTGCCAGCTCACCGCGGACAGGGGGAAACACCATATATTTT.

This clone is a singleton in its sample. The gene calls are TRBV2 and TRBJ1-4, with a weak D call TRBD1 (5 bases). Trimming left V 7 bases short and J 5 bases short, with 17 bases between. The CDR3 spans 15 residues. The germline gives CDR1 SNHLY, CDR2 FYNNEI. CDR3 in DNA: TGTGCCAGCATTCCTCCGGGGGGGAAAAATGAAAAACTGTTTTTT. Encoded protein: CASIPPGGKNEKLFF.

This clone has a single count. V and J are TRBV27 and TRBJ2-4; the D gene is possibly TRBD2 (6 bases). CDR3 length equals 14 residues. Germline assignment: CDR1 MNHEY and CDR2 SMNVEV (reference sequence). V was clipped by 5 bases and J by 1 base, with 9 bases between them. CDR3: CASSRGLAKNIQYF. Written as DNA, the CDR3 is TGTGCCAGCAGTAGGGGACTGGCCAAAAACATTCAGTACTTC.

This clone came up once. CDR3 sequence: CASSWRQTSYEQYF. The CDR3 bases are TGTGCCAGCAGTTGGCGCCAGACATCCTACGAGCAGTACTTC. V is TRBV27 and J is TRBJ2-7; D unclear. Germline V lookup: CDR1 MNHEY, CDR2 SMNVEV (reference sequence). The CDR3 is 14 residues long. The V end lost 4 bases, the J end lost 1 base, and 11 bases lay between the germline ends.

The V call is TRBV11-3, the J call TRBJ2-7; 8 bases are shared with TRBD1. CDR1 and CDR2 (germline): SGHNT, YENEEA. The CDR3 spans 13 residues. J was trimmed by 5 bases and V by 6 bases; bases with no gene match: 6. The CDR3 DNA reads as TGTGCCAGCAGTTTCGACAGGGGCCACGAGCAGTACTTC. This gives the protein CASSFDRGHEQYF.

In this sample, this clone turned up a few times. The chain joins TRBV4-1 to TRBJ2-5; TRBD2 might be the D (7 bases). Trimming pared 0 bases from V and 4 bases from J, leaving 24 bases between. CDR1 and CDR2 (germline): MGHRA, YSYEKL. The CDR3 is 19 amino acids. The CDR3 region is CASSQDSPPGLGGGETQYF. In DNA, the CDR3 is TGCGCCAGCAGCCAAGATTCCCCGCCGGGGCTGGGAGGGGGAGAGACCCAGTACTTC.

The sample holds a few counts of this clone. An end of the junction does not agree with germline; a read error may underlie this. The chain recombines TRBV2 with TRBJ2-7, with D perhaps TRBD1 (7 bases). The CDR3 consists of 12 residues. In germline, CDR1 is SNHLY, CDR2 FYNNEI. The CDR3 is CAGRGASYEQYF. The CDR3 bases are TGTGCCGGCAGGGGGGCCTCCTACGAGCAGTACTTC.

DNA of the CDR3: TGTGCCAGCAGTTTCAGCGGGACCACGAGCTCCTACAATGAGCAGTTCTTC. Its protein is CASSFSGTTSSYNEQFF. This chain joins TRBV27 and TRBJ2-1, with TRBD2 matching 7 bases. There are 17 residues in the CDR3. The germline V gene has CDR1 MNHEY and CDR2 SMNVEV (reference sequence). With V trimmed by 3 bases and J by 0 bases, 8 bases remained unmatched.

This clone showed up just a few times. This chain joins TRBV6-1 and TRBJ1-1, with 8 positions matching TRBD1. The CDR3 sequence is 15 residues long. V gave up 6 bases and J gave up 0 bases; unmatched junction bases: 6. Germline CDR1 is MNHNS and CDR2 is SASEGT. CDR3 in amino acids: CASSLDRAMNTEAFF. The CDR3 DNA is TGTGCCAGCAGCCTGGACAGGGCCATGAACACTGAAGCTTTCTTT.

This clone is labeled as medium-sized. The chain combines TRBV11-2 with TRBJ2-2; the match to TRBD1 covers 8 bases. V gave up 4 bases and J gave up 2 bases; unmatched junction bases: 3. The CDR3 length is 15 residues. Germline CDR1 reads SGHAT; CDR2 reads FQNNGV. As DNA, the CDR3 is TGTGCCAGCAGCTCACAGGGGGGTAACACCGGGGAGCTGTTTTTT. It translates to CASSSQGGNTGELFF.

This clone was seen only a few times. The rearrangement uses TRBV13 and TRBJ2-3, with TRBD2 matching 8 bases. Looked up from germline, CDR1 is PRHDT and CDR2 is FYEKMQ (reference sequence). Trimming removed 1 base from V and 1 base from J; junction bases left unmatched: 1. CDR3 length: 15 amino acids. This CDR3 reads CASSLDSGGTDTQYF. In DNA form, the CDR3 reads TGTGCCAGCAGCTTAGATAGCGGGGGCACAGATACGCAGTATTTT.

The genes are TRBV6-1 and TRBJ2-7; 7 nucleotides match TRBD2. V gave up 7 bases and J gave up 6 bases; unmatched junction bases: 12. Germline CDR1 reads MNHNS; CDR2 reads SASEGT. The CDR3 extends over 14 amino acids. The CDR3 sequence is CASTGGNRLSEQYF. Written as DNA, the CDR3 is TGTGCCAGCACGGGGGGAAATCGACTAAGCGAGCAGTACTTC.

V gene TRBV6-1 combines with J gene TRBJ2-3; 13 nucleotides agree with TRBD2. The CDR3 has 15 amino acids. The J segment lost 4 bases and the V segment lost 5 bases, leaving 3 bases of the junction unmatched. Per germline, CDR1 MNHNS and CDR2 SASEGT. The CDR3 spells CASSFTSGRADTQYF. CDR3 coding DNA: TGTGCCAGCAGTTTCACTAGCGGGAGGGCAGATACGCAGTATTTT.

This clone ranks as medium-sized. V is TRBV7-9 and J is TRBJ1-1, with D possibly TRBD1 on 6 matching bases. Germline CDR1 SEHNR, CDR2 FQNEAQ (reference sequence). The CDR3 contains 16 residues. V was trimmed by 1 base and J by 0 bases, leaving 12 bases between them. The CDR3 is CASSLGTAFMNTEAFF. The CDR3 coding sequence is TGTGCCAGCAGCTTAGGGACAGCTTTCATGAACACTGAAGCTTTCTTT.

Concerning this clone itself: A read error may produce the germline difference seen at one junction end. The chain couples TRBV5-4 to TRBJ2-7; 10 bases line up with TRBD1. The CDR3 runs to 12 residues. From germline, CDR1 is SGHNT and CDR2 YYREEE (reference sequence). The CDR3 here is CASSPPGQGTIF. CDR3 nucleotides: TGTGCCAGCAGCCCTCCGGGACAGGGGACTATTTTC. Complete variable domain (other parts from reference TRBV5-4 and TRBJ2-7): ETGVTQSPTHLIKTRGQQVTLRCSSQSGHNTVSWYQQALGQGPQFIFQYYREEENGRGNFPPRFSGLQFPNYSSELNVNALELDDSALYLCASSPPGQGTIFGPGTRLTVT.

In this sample, this clone turned up once. The J gene is TRBJ2-1, the V gene TRBV11-2; 9 nucleotides line up with TRBD2. The junction had 7 bases not matched to a gene; V was cut back by 2 bases and J by 8 bases. This CDR3 has 15 residues. Germline V CDR1 and CDR2: SGHAT, FQNNGV. The DNA of the CDR3 is TGTGCCAGCAGCTTATCGAGCGGGAGGACCCATGAGCAGTTCTTC. Amino acids: CASSLSSGRTHEQFF.

The chain links TRBV6-5 to TRBJ2-2; TRBD2 might be the D (5 bases). Germline values: CDR1 MNHEY, CDR2 SVGAGI. The CDR3 has 13 residues. Here the CDR3 reads CATEAPNTGELFF. The DNA for the CDR3 is TGTGCGACGGAGGCGCCGAACACCGGGGAGCTGTTTTTT.

This chain connects TRBV2 to TRBJ2-7; possible D gene TRBD2, 5 bases. Germline lookup yields CDR1 SNHLY and CDR2 FYNNEI. The V gene lost 4 bases and the J gene lost 3 bases, with 7 bases spanning the gap. The CDR3 extends over 12 amino acids. The CDR3 region has the DNA TGTGCCAGCAGTGGGGAGATCTACGAGCAGTACTTC. It codes for CASSGEIYEQYF.